What follows are 26 T cell receptor beta chains derived from one specimen sequenced in a study of shared clonotypes between healthy human individuals. The data were produced by immunoSEQ multiplex PCR, yet TCRdb's version contains in-frame clones alone and is incomplete. The sample records more than 1 million clones, 75% to 85% being singletons. Material for sequencing was memory CD4+ T cells from PBMCs. Stated subset: CD45RA-negative fraction. Receptors originate from a man younger than 35 in good health. Some clones in this sample may be carry-over from other donors' samples.

In its sample, this clone was seen once. The gene calls are TRBV4-2 and TRBJ2-5; 13 nucleotides match TRBD2. This CDR3 region has 15 residues. With V trimmed by 6 bases and J by 5 bases, 6 bases remained unmatched. Germline CDR1 and CDR2: LGHNA and YNFKEQ. The CDR3 sequence: CASSSGLAGLETQYF. Here the CDR3 DNA reads TGTGCCAGCAGTTCGGGACTAGCGGGATTGGAGACCCAGTACTTC.

This chain joins TRBV15 and TRBJ1-4; no firm D call. CDR1 and CDR2 (germline): LNHNV, YYDKDF (reference sequence). The V and J ends lost 1 base and 2 bases respectively, with 14 bases between them. The CDR3 totals 17 residues. In DNA, the CDR3 is TGTGCCACCAGCAGAGGTGACTGGCGGCGCACTAATGAAAAACTGTTTTTT. Translating it yields CATSRGDWRRTNEKLFF.

This clone has more than one count but fewer than ten. In DNA, the CDR3 is TGCGCCAGCAGCTTGGGTGGTTTTAACACTGAAGCTTTCTTT. Translated, it gives CASSLGGFNTEAFF. V is TRBV5-1 and J is TRBJ1-1; no clear D gene. The CDR3 has 14 amino acids. Germline CDR1 and CDR2: SGHRS and YFSETQ. Trimming shortened V by 0 bases and J by 2 bases, and 8 bases separated the two germline ends. Full variable domain (outside the CDR3, taken from reference TRBV5-1 and TRBJ1-1): KAGVTQTPRYLIKTRGQQVTLSCSPISGHRSVSWYQQTPGQGLQFLFEYFSETQRNKGNFPGRFSGRQFSNSRSEMNVSTLELGDSALYLCASSLGGFNTEAFFGQGTRLTVV.

The J gene is TRBJ1-4, the V gene TRBV19; 8 bases agree with TRBD1. Germline V lookup: CDR1 LNHDA, CDR2 SQIVND (reference sequence). Losses at the gene ends were 10 bases for V and 7 bases for J; bases not matched to a gene: 11. This CDR3 is built from 14 residues. The CDR3 DNA reads as TGTGCCACTTCTGACAGGGGAGGTGGTGAAAAACTGTTTTTT. It yields the protein CATSDRGGGEKLFF.

The rearrangement uses TRBV5-1 and TRBJ2-7; no definite D call. Germline V gene lookup returns CDR1 SGHRS and CDR2 YFSETQ. The germline V and J ends were trimmed by 1 base and 2 bases, with 10 bases remaining between them. CDR3 length: 14 residues. CDR3 sequence reads: CASSLSSTTYEQYF. The CDR3 DNA reads as TGCGCCAGCAGCTTGTCATCGACGACCTACGAGCAGTACTTC.

The chain carries TRBV7-6 and TRBJ1-4, with D maybe TRBD1 (5 bases). The CDR3 spans 16 residues. Germline V gives CDR1 SGHVS, CDR2 FNYEAQ. V was cut by 5 bases and J by 2 bases, with 15 bases left in between. DNA for the CDR3: TGTGCCAGCAGCGCCGGGACCCTGAGGACTAATGAAAAACTGTTTTTT. Its translation: CASSAGTLRTNEKLFF.

A word on this clone: This CDR3 is also generated by other DNA sequences in the sample. The V gene is TRBV5-4, the J gene TRBJ2-1, with D perhaps matching TRBD2 (6 bases). This CDR3 is built from 15 residues. Trimming removed 4 bases from V and 0 bases from J, with 11 bases in between. CDR1 SGHNT and CDR2 YYREEE come from the germline V gene (reference sequence). CDR3 residues: CASSRDSNSYNEQFF. The CDR3 DNA sequence: TGTGCCAGCAGCCGGGACTCCAACTCCTACAATGAGCAGTTCTTC.

The rearrangement links TRBV9 to TRBJ1-1; D gene ambiguous. V dropped 2 bases and J dropped 1 base, with 6 bases sitting between them. Germline V gene sequence: CDR1 SGDLS, CDR2 YYNGEE. The CDR3 extends over 13 amino acids. The CDR3 is CASSVIENTEAFF. The CDR3 DNA sequence: TGTGCCAGCAGCGTCATTGAGAACACTGAAGCTTTCTTT.

This clone was observed a handful of times. The V gene is TRBV7-3, the J gene TRBJ2-1; tentative D call: TRBD1 (5 bases). V was trimmed by 2 bases and J by 12 bases, leaving 17 bases between them. This CDR3 is 14 amino acids long. The germline V gene has CDR1 SGHTA and CDR2 FQGTGA. The CDR3 spells CASSLDSRVGLQFF. The CDR3 nucleotides are TGTGCCAGCAGCTTAGATAGCAGGGTCGGGTTGCAGTTCTTC.

CDR3 sequence reads: CASRRAGAGCTDTQYF. DNA for the CDR3: TGCGCCAGCAGACGGGCTGGGGCGGGGTGCACAGATACGCAGTATTTT. This chain links TRBV10-1 with TRBJ2-3; TRBD2 might be the D (6 bases). The CDR3 consists of 16 residues. The germline V gene encodes CDR1 WNHNN and CDR2 SYGVQD (reference sequence). Trimming pared 6 bases from V and 1 base from J, leaving 17 bases between.

The chain carries TRBV28 and TRBJ1-5, with D tentatively TRBD1 (5 bases). This CDR3 is 13 amino acids long. Germline assignment: CDR1 MDHEN and CDR2 SYDVKM. The V end was cut by 7 bases, the J end by 9 bases, with 16 bases between. The CDR3 coding sequence is TGTGCCAGCATAGCGGGCGGGGGAGGGCCCCAGCATTTT. This codes for CASIAGGGGPQHF.

The table lists this clone with a count of one. This chain links TRBV18 with TRBJ2-7; 8 nucleotides match TRBD2. CDR1 is KGHSH and CDR2 is LQKENI in the germline V gene. The CDR3 length is 14 residues. Trimming at V came to 2 bases and at J to 4 bases, leaving 4 bases not matched to a gene. CDR3 sequence (DNA): TGTGCCAGCTCACCAAGCGAGCGGGGGTACGAGCAGTACTTC. It specifies CASSPSERGYEQYF.

V is TRBV5-1 and J is TRBJ2-7; 7 bases fit TRBD1. The trim removed 1 base at V and 3 bases at J, leaving 7 bases unmatched. Germline CDR1 reads SGHRS; CDR2 reads YFSETQ. There are 15 residues in the CDR3. Here the CDR3 DNA reads TGCGCCAGCAGCTTGTCCGGACAGGCGATCTACGAGCAGTACTTC. Residues: CASSLSGQAIYEQYF.

The gene calls are TRBV16 and TRBJ2-7; D might be TRBD1 (6 bases). CDR1 is KGHSY, CDR2 FQNENV, per germline. The CDR3 length is 14 residues. The germline V and J ends were trimmed by 1 base and 4 bases, with 11 bases remaining between them. The CDR3 bases are TGTGCCAGCAGCCAATGGGGCCAGGGGTACGAGCAGTACTTC. Translation gives CASSQWGQGYEQYF.

This clone appeared a single time. The V and J genes are TRBV7-3 and TRBJ1-1; D is unresolved. Trimming pared 5 bases from V and 4 bases from J, leaving 11 bases between. Germline CDR1 reads SGHTA; CDR2 reads FQGTGA. The CDR3 spans 13 residues. Written as DNA, the CDR3 is TGTGCCAGCAGCCAACCGGGAGCCACTGAAGCTTTCTTT. Its protein product is CASSQPGATEAFF. The full variable domain, completed using reference TRBV7-3 and TRBJ1-1, is GAGVSQTPSNKVTEKGKYVELRCDPISGHTALYWYRQSLGQGPEFLIYFQGTGAADDSGLPNDRFFAVRPEGSVSTLKIQRTERGDSAVYLCASSQPGATEAFFGQGTRLTVV.

The chain couples TRBV25-1 to TRBJ1-1; D unclear. The CDR3 is 13 residues long. Germline V gives CDR1 MGHDK, CDR2 SYGVNS. Trimming stripped 1 base from V and 6 bases from J, with 9 bases between. The CDR3 spells CASSEFRYSEAFF. As DNA, the CDR3 is TGTGCCAGCAGTGAATTTCGTTACTCTGAAGCTTTCTTT.

This chain uses TRBV11-2 with TRBJ2-7; maybe TRBD2 (5 bases). Germline V gene data show CDR1 as SGHAT and CDR2 as FQNNGV. With 2 bases removed from V and 0 bases from J, the gap between germline ends came to 11 bases. This CDR3 is built from 15 residues. CDR3 sequence: CASSLLGDYSYEQYF. CDR3 DNA sequence: TGTGCCAGCAGCTTATTAGGCGACTACTCCTACGAGCAGTACTTC.

The V call is TRBV5-4, the J call TRBJ2-6; D remains unclear. Deletions cut 0 bases from V and 1 base from J, with 5 bases between. Germline V gives CDR1 SGHNT, CDR2 YYREEE (reference sequence). This CDR3 region has 15 residues. This CDR3 reads CASSLVGSGANVLTF. CDR3 nucleotides: TGTGCCAGCAGCTTGGTTGGGTCTGGGGCCAACGTCCTGACTTTC.

The rearrangement joins TRBV9 to TRBJ2-6; D might be TRBD1 (7 bases). The ends were cut back, 2 bases at V and 0 bases at J, with 27 bases in the middle. The CDR3 has 22 residues. Germline CDR1 and CDR2: SGDLS and YYNGEE. CDR3 sequence (DNA): TGTGCCAGCAGCGTTCCAGAGACAGGGAGGCCACCCACCCCCTCTGGGGCCAACGTCCTGACTTTC. Protein: CASSVPETGRPPTPSGANVLTF.

The chain joins TRBV2 to TRBJ2-3; D remains ambiguous. The CDR3 consists of 13 residues. Germline V lookup: CDR1 SNHLY, CDR2 FYNNEI. V dropped 5 bases and J dropped 2 bases, with 8 bases sitting between them. The CDR3: CASSSTITDTQYF. CDR3 bases: TGTGCCAGCAGTTCAACGATCACAGATACGCAGTATTTT. Full variable domain (missing parts from reference TRBV2 and TRBJ2-3): EPEVTQTPSHQVTQMGQEVILRCVPISNHLYFYWYRQILGQKVEFLVSFYNNEISEKSEIFDDQFSVERPDGSNFTLKIRSTKLEDSAMYFCASSSTITDTQYFGPGTRLTVL.

This chain connects TRBV6-6 to TRBJ1-2; no reliable D call. V was shortened by 2 bases and J by 7 bases, with 8 bases between the two germline ends. This CDR3 has 12 residues. Germline V gene data show CDR1 as MNHNY and CDR2 as SVGAGI (reference sequence). The CDR3 DNA is TGTGCCAGCAGTTACGGGGAAGGTGGCTACACCTTC. Protein: CASSYGEGGYTF.

The chain has TRBV5-3 and TRBJ1-2; TRBD1 might be the D (5 bases). TRBV5-3 falls under the ORF class, with uncertain function. This CDR3 has 19 amino acids. The V end lost 7 bases, the J end lost 0 bases, and 28 bases lay between the germline ends. The CDR3 nucleotides are TGTGCCAGAGGGCTATACCGGGGCCCTAAATCAGTAGCTAACTATGGCTACACCTTC. Translated: CARGLYRGPKSVANYGYTF.

Ten or more counts support this clone. The chain uses TRBV5-5 and TRBJ2-6; D is unresolved. CDR1 is SGHKS, CDR2 YYEKEE, per germline (reference sequence). V lost 0 bases, J lost 0 bases, and 10 bases lay in between. This CDR3 is 17 amino acids long. CDR3 in DNA: TGTGCCAGCAGCTTGGGCAGTACCACCTCTGGGGCCAACGTCCTGACTTTC. Its translation is CASSLGSTTSGANVLTF.

The sample holds one count of this clone. V is TRBV18 and J is TRBJ2-7; TRBD1 is a possible D gene (6 bases). CDR1 and CDR2 (germline): KGHSH, LQKENI. V lost 3 bases and J 7 bases, leaving 16 bases between the germline ends. The CDR3 sequence is 14 residues long. In DNA form, the CDR3 reads TGTGCCAGCTCACCCGCCACCGGGACAAGGGAGCAGTACTTC. As protein: CASSPATGTREQYF.

This rearrangement joins TRBV5-8 to TRBJ2-5; possibly TRBD1 or TRBD2 for D (5 bases each). Between the trimmed V and J ends, which lost 0 bases and 8 bases, there was a span of 11 bases. Germline CDR1 and CDR2: SGHTS and YDEGEE. There are 13 residues in the CDR3. CDR3: CASSLDAGGTQYF. The CDR3 nucleotides are TGTGCCAGCAGCTTGGACGCTGGGGGAACCCAGTACTTC.

Turning to this clone: Other DNA sequences from this sample encode an identical CDR3 as well. CDR3 residues: CASSSLQGDTEAFF. DNA of the CDR3: TGCGCCAGCAGCTCGCTACAGGGAGACACTGAAGCTTTCTTT. The gene calls are TRBV5-1 and TRBJ1-1; tentative D call: TRBD1 (6 bases). Looked up from germline, CDR1 is SGHRS and CDR2 is YFSETQ. V was pared by 3 bases and J by 3 bases, with 12 bases between. The CDR3 runs to 14 residues.